This TCR beta chain was profiled in a study of cytomegalovirus exposure and HLA in healthy donors. General study points: Association of a missense DCLRE1C variant with TCR beta V- and J-gene trimming was reported in a later analysis.

As regards this clone: Its antigen is still unknown.

PCR amplification relied on 60 Vbeta primers (plus 13 Jbeta primers). The data were produced by immunoSEQ multiplex PCR, yet TCRdb's version contains in-frame clones alone and is incomplete. The table lists about 160,000 clones, roughly 80% of them singletons. Trimming pared 5 bases from V and 2 bases from J, leaving 10 bases between. This CDR3 is 13 amino acids long. Per germline, CDR1 GTSNPN and CDR2 SVGIG (reference sequence). The sample comprised PBMCs. The rearrangement uses TRBV30 and TRBJ1-5; D remains unclear. This clonotype was obtained from a male donor in good health and CMV-seropositive. The CDR3 bases are TGTGCCTGGGGGGAGGAGGGCAATCAGCCCCAGCATTTT. This translates into CAWGEEGNQPQHF.